These 19 T cell receptor beta chains came from one sample sequenced in a study of radiation and T cells in renal cell carcinoma. The time point denotes: blood 4 weeks post-SBRT, at nephrectomy. Documented treatment: 15 Gy SBRT to primary tumor, nephrectomy 4 weeks later. TCRdb's table, derived via immunoSEQ multiplex PCR, lists solely in-frame clones and lacks some. The data contain 130,000 to 150,000 clones, 86% of them singletons. This sample comprised blood, obtained from a patient whose treatment included radiotherapy and nephrectomy. The receptors were sampled from a woman aged 45-59 years with renal cell carcinoma.

Turning to this clone: The junction departs from the called germline gene at one end, perhaps through a read error. This chain joins TRBV12-5 and TRBJ1-2; the D is unclear. Germline loops: CDR1 LGHNT, CDR2 FRNRAP. The length of the CDR3 is 9 residues. The CDR3 protein is CASGSPHTF. CDR3 sequence (DNA): TGTGCTAGTGGCTCCCCCCACACTTTC.

The rearrangement links TRBV10-3 to TRBJ2-5; the match to TRBD2 covers 13 bases. The germline V gene has CDR1 ENHRY and CDR2 SYGVKD. CDR3 length: 15 amino acids. The V gene end was trimmed by 4 bases and the J gene end by 5 bases; junction bases not matched to a gene: 4. The CDR3 DNA follows: TGTGCCATCAGTGGGACTAGCGGGAGTGGGGAGACCCAGTACTTC. As protein: CAISGTSGSGETQYF.

This clone was seen once. The chain carries TRBV28 and TRBJ2-5; D may match TRBD1 or TRBD2 (6 bases each). CDR3 size: 14 residues. CDR1 MDHEN and CDR2 SYDVKM come from the germline V gene. V dropped 6 bases and J dropped 5 bases, with 16 bases sitting between them. CDR3 coding DNA: TGTGCCAGCAGCCTAGGGGGACTTGGGGAGACCCAGTACTTC. The encoded protein is CASSLGGLGETQYF.

The chain has TRBV28 and TRBJ1-1; D not certain. Germline CDR1 reads MDHEN; CDR2 reads SYDVKM. The V end was cut by 7 bases, the J end by 2 bases, with 17 bases between. This CDR3 spans 15 amino acids. CDR3 nucleotides: TGTGCCAGCACCAAGGTCGGGGTAAGAAACACTGAAGCTTTCTTT. Encoded protein: CASTKVGVRNTEAFF. The complete variable domain, with remaining parts taken from reference TRBV28 and TRBJ1-1, reads DVKVTQSSRYLVKRTGEKVFLECVQDMDHENMFWYRQDPGLGLRLIYFSYDVKMKEKGDIPEGYSVSREKKERFSLILESASTNQTSMYLCASTKVGVRNTEAFFGQGTRLTVV.

CDR3 sequence reads: CASRASVAGNTIYF. The CDR3, as DNA: TGCGCCAGCAGGGCTTCAGTGGCTGGAAACACCATATATTTT. The gene calls are TRBV5-1 and TRBJ1-3; D is unresolved. Germline V CDR1 and CDR2: SGHRS, YFSETQ. The V end was cut by 5 bases, the J end by 2 bases, with 11 bases between. This CDR3 spans 14 amino acids. The full variable domain, completed using reference TRBV5-1 and TRBJ1-3, is KAGVTQTPRYLIKTRGQQVTLSCSPISGHRSVSWYQQTPGQGLQFLFEYFSETQRNKGNFPGRFSGRQFSNSRSEMNVSTLELGDSALYLCASRASVAGNTIYFGEGSWLTVV.

The rearrangement uses TRBV28 and TRBJ1-5; TRBD1 is a possible D gene (5 bases). The CDR3 length is 16 residues. Trimming cost V 4 bases and J 1 base, with 14 bases left between them. Germline V gene lookup returns CDR1 MDHEN and CDR2 SYDVKM. This chain's CDR3 is CASSSGWGISNQPQHF. Here the CDR3 DNA reads TGTGCCAGCAGTTCCGGTTGGGGCATAAGCAATCAGCCCCAGCATTTT.

This chain joins TRBV5-4 and TRBJ1-3; 7 nucleotides match TRBD1. Germline V gives CDR1 SGHNT, CDR2 YYREEE (reference sequence). The CDR3 extends over 16 amino acids. With 5 bases clipped from V and 0 bases from J, the junction kept 8 bases outside the gene matches. In DNA form, the CDR3 reads TGTGCCAGCAGTCGACAGGGTGGGGACTCTGGAAACACCATATATTTT. The encoded protein is CASSRQGGDSGNTIYF.

Points on this clone: The sample contains more than one DNA sequence encoding this CDR3. The chain has TRBV9 and TRBJ2-5; no firm D call. Germline loops: CDR1 SGDLS, CDR2 YYNGEE. V was shortened by 0 bases and J by 0 bases, with 3 bases between the two germline ends. The CDR3 extends over 13 amino acids. The CDR3 nucleotides read TGTGCCAGCAGCGTAGGTAACCAAGAGACCCAGTACTTC. This translates into CASSVGNQETQYF.

J is TRBJ1-1 and V is TRBV12-5; D remains ambiguous. The CDR3 has 16 amino acids. The germline gives CDR1 LGHNT, CDR2 FRNRAP. The V gene lost 3 bases and the J gene lost 4 bases, with 18 bases spanning the gap. The CDR3 spells CASGFIPPGWGTEAFF. DNA for the CDR3: TGTGCTAGTGGTTTTATCCCTCCAGGATGGGGCACTGAAGCTTTCTTT. Full variable domain (missing parts from reference TRBV12-5 and TRBJ1-1): DARVTQTPRHKVTEMGQEVTMRCQPILGHNTVFWYRQTMMQGLELLAYFRNRAPLDDSGMPKDRFSAEMPDATLATLKIQPSEPRDSAVYFCASGFIPPGWGTEAFFGQGTRLTVV.

V gene TRBV28 combines with J gene TRBJ1-1; D remains unclear. Germline-derived CDR1 and CDR2 are MDHEN and SYDVKM. V gave up 7 bases and J gave up 5 bases, with 8 bases separating them. The CDR3 covers 11 residues. As DNA, the CDR3 is TGTGCCAGCAAATGGGGTACTGAAGCTTTCTTT. Translation gives CASKWGTEAFF.

The chain is built from TRBV28 and TRBJ1-5; TRBD1 is a possible D gene (5 bases). The germline CDR1 and CDR2 sequences are MDHEN and SYDVKM. V shed 4 bases and J shed 0 bases, with 16 bases lying between them. The CDR3 is 17 amino acids. CDR3: CASSYPGGSYSNQPQHF. CDR3 DNA: TGTGCCAGCAGTTACCCCGGGGGGTCATATAGCAATCAGCCCCAGCATTTT. Full variable domain (remainder filled in from reference TRBV28 and TRBJ1-5): DVKVTQSSRYLVKRTGEKVFLECVQDMDHENMFWYRQDPGLGLRLIYFSYDVKMKEKGDIPEGYSVSREKKERFSLILESASTNQTSMYLCASSYPGGSYSNQPQHFGDGTRLSIL.

The rearrangement links TRBV11-2 to TRBJ2-3; 11 bases fit TRBD2. The CDR3 is 16 amino acids. V lost 6 bases, J lost 4 bases, and 9 bases stayed unmatched. The germline gives CDR1 SGHAT, CDR2 FQNNGV. The CDR3, as DNA: TGTGCCAGCAGTCCACGACTAGCGGGGCGGGCAGATACGCAGTATTTT. Translating it yields CASSPRLAGRADTQYF.

This chain links TRBV6-5 with TRBJ1-4; TRBD1 aligns across 7 bases. The CDR3 covers 13 residues. Germline V gene sequence: CDR1 MNHEY, CDR2 SVGAGI. J was trimmed by 8 bases and V by 6 bases; bases with no gene match: 6. CDR3 bases: TGTGCCAGCAGAAAAGGGGGCACCGAAAAACTGTTTTTT. Translation: CASRKGGTEKLFF.

The gene calls are TRBV2 and TRBJ2-1, with 10 positions matching TRBD2. V shed 2 bases, J shed 4 bases, and the junction held 5 bases outside the gene matches. Per germline, CDR1 SNHLY and CDR2 FYNNEI. CDR3 size: 16 residues. The CDR3 reads CASSEFGTSVYNEQFF. For the CDR3, the DNA is TGTGCCAGCAGTGAATTCGGGACTAGCGTATACAATGAGCAGTTCTTC.

The chain joins TRBV4-3 to TRBJ1-6, with D tentatively TRBD1 (5 bases). V dropped 0 bases and J dropped 2 bases, with 17 bases sitting between them. Germline V gene lookup returns CDR1 LGHNA and CDR2 YSLEER. This CDR3 spans 19 amino acids. The CDR3 DNA follows: TGCGCCAGCAGCCAAGATCCGCCGACAGATTCCGCCTATAATTCACCCCTCCACTTT. It is translated as CASSQDPPTDSAYNSPLHF.

CDR3 sequence: CAWSAPGTLDSAIYF. DNA for the CDR3: TGTGCCTGGAGTGCCCCCGGGACCCTAGATAGCGCCATATATTTT. This chain uses TRBV30 with TRBJ1-3, with D possibly TRBD1 on 5 matching bases. This CDR3 spans 15 amino acids. CDR1 is GTSNPN, CDR2 SVGIG, per germline (reference sequence). V lost 1 base and J lost 11, with 21 bases in between.

This rearrangement joins TRBV28 to TRBJ1-2, with TRBD1 identical over 7 bases. Per the germline V gene, CDR1 is MDHEN and CDR2 is SYDVKM. The V segment lost 1 base and the J segment 6 bases; nucleotides outside the gene matches: 11. The CDR3 totals 16 residues. CDR3 amino acids: CASSLSGDSLRNGYTF. CDR3 coding DNA: TGTGCCAGCAGTTTATCGGGGGACAGTCTAAGGAATGGCTACACCTTC.

The chain joins TRBV14 to TRBJ2-1; D gene unclear. Trimming removed 2 bases at V and 4 bases at J, with 9 bases between. The CDR3 runs to 14 residues. Germline V CDR1 and CDR2: SGHDN, FVKESK. The CDR3 sequence is CASSQLDKYNEQFF. The CDR3 region has the DNA TGTGCCAGCAGCCAACTAGATAAATACAATGAGCAGTTCTTC.

This rearrangement joins TRBV5-1 to TRBJ1-5; 8 bases align to TRBD1. CDR3 length: 15 residues. Per germline, CDR1 SGHRS and CDR2 YFSETQ. The V segment lost 1 base and the J segment 2 bases; nucleotides outside the gene matches: 2. The CDR3 here is CASSLQGAGNQPQHF. The CDR3 DNA sequence: TGCGCCAGCAGCTTGCAGGGGGCCGGCAATCAGCCCCAGCATTTT.